The rows below give T cell receptor beta chains drawn from one sample of a study of blood T cell repertoires in COVID-19. The data were produced by immunoSEQ multiplex PCR, yet TCRdb's version contains in-frame clones alone and is incomplete. The repertoire holds approximately 100,000 clones, 87% seen once, with about 4.2% in the top ten. Sequenced input: peripheral blood. The receptors derive from an older man with acute or convalescent COVID-19. Both conserved end residues are trimmed from each CDR3. Fields, in order: V gene, J gene, CDR3 protein.

>TRBV11-1|TRBJ2-3
ASSAQGLDTDTQY
>TRBV24-1|TRBJ2-2
ATSEGQEGTGELF
>TRBV18|TRBJ1-3
ASSPLQGSTGPNTIY
>TRBV11-2|TRBJ1-2
ASSKGQGGNT
>TRBV19|TRBJ2-3
ASSTRDSPTDTQY
>TRBV7-9|TRBJ2-7
ASSLVVGLSSYEQY
>TRBV2|TRBJ2-7
ASSRLAGTIYEQY
>TRBV7-8|TRBJ1-4
ASSLRTTTTNEKLF
>TRBV6-6|TRBJ1-5
ASSYGQGEGPQH
>TRBV2|TRBJ1-6
ASSLRDSYNSPLH
>TRBV7-9|TRBJ1-4
ASSDTDRAHEKLF
>TRBV7-8|TRBJ1-2
ASSSAGGRGGYT
>TRBV7-6|TRBJ1-6
ASSPTRGGNSPLH